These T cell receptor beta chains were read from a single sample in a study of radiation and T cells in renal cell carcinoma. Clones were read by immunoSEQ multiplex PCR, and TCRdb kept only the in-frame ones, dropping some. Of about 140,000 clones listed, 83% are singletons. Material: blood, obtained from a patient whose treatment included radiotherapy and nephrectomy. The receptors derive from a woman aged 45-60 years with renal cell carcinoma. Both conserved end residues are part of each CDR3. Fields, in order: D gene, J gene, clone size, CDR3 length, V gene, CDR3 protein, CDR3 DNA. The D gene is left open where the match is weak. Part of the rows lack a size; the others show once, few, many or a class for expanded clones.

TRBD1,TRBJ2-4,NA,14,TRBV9,CASSPLQGAGIQYF,TGTGCCAGCAGCCCTCTTCAGGGGGCAGGCATTCAGTACTTC
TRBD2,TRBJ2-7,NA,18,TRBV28,CASSLLTFGSGGRHEQYF,TGTGCCAGCAGTTTATTAACGTTCGGGAGCGGGGGGCGACACGAGCAGTACTTC
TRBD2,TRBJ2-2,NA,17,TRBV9,CASSVGLAGGPTGELFF,TGTGCCAGCAGCGTAGGATTAGCGGGGGGACCCACCGGGGAGCTGTTTTTT
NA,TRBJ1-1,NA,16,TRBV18,CASSPPMIQTNTEAFF,TGTGCCAGCTCACCACCGATGATACAGACGAACACTGAAGCTTTCTTT
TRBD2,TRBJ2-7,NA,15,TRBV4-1,CASSQGSGGPREQYF,TGCGCCAGCAGCCAAGGTTCGGGAGGGCCCCGCGAGCAGTACTTC
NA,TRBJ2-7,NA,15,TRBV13,CASSLDHTGFNEQYF,TGTGCCAGCAGCTTAGACCATACAGGGTTCAACGAGCAGTACTTC
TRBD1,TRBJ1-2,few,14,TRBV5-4,CASSMGQGNYGYTF,TGTGCCAGCAGCATGGGACAGGGGAATTATGGCTACACCTTC
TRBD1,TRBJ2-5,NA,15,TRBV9,CASGLFGTGGETQYF,TGTGCCAGCGGTCTATTCGGGACAGGGGGAGAGACCCAGTACTTC
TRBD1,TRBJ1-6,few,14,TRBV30,CASDRGQLDSPLHF,TGTGCCTCGGACAGGGGACAGCTGGATTCACCCCTCCACTTT
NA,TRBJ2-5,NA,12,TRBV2,CASNRARETQYF,TGTGCCAGCAACAGGGCTCGGGAGACCCAGTACTTC
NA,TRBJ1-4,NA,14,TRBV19,CASNPGLSNEKLFF,TGTGCCAGCAACCCCGGGCTCAGTAATGAAAAACTGTTTTTT
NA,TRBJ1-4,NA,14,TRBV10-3,CAISAARTNEKLFF,TGTGCCATCAGTGCGGCCAGGACTAATGAAAAACTGTTTTTT
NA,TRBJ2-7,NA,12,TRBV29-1,CSVFDGSYEQYF,TGCAGCGTCTTTGACGGATCCTACGAGCAGTACTTC
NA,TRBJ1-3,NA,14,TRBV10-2,CASSDVSSGNTIYF,TGCGCCAGCAGTGACGTTAGCTCTGGAAACACCATATATTTT
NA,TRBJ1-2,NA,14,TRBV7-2,CASSLSGNNYGYTF,TGTGCCAGCAGCTTATCCGGCAATAACTATGGCTACACCTTC
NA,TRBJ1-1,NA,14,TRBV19,CASSKGTLWTEAFF,TGTGCCAGTAGTAAGGGGACACTCTGGACTGAAGCTTTCTTT
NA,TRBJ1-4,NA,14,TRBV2,CASSEGRGDTELFF,TGTGCCAGCAGTGAAGGCAGGGGTGATACGGAACTGTTTTTT
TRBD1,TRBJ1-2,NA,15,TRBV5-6,CASSDPGTGDYGYTF,TGTGCCAGCAGCGACCCCGGGACAGGGGACTATGGCTACACCTTC
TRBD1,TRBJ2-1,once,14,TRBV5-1,CASTPQGAPDEQFF,TGCGCCAGCACCCCCCAGGGGGCGCCGGATGAGCAGTTCTTC
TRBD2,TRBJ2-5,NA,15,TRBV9,CASSLAGGLRETQYF,TGTGCCAGCAGCCTAGCGGGGGGGCTGAGAGAGACCCAGTACTTC
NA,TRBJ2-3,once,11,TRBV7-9,CASSRVDTQYF,TGTGCCAGCAGCCGCGTGGATACGCAGTATTTT
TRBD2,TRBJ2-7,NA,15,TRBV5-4,CASSTRLAPPTEQYF,TGTGCCAGCAGCACGAGACTAGCGCCTCCTACGGAGCAGTACTTC
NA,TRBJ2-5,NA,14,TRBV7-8,CASGGLASGETQYF,TGTGCCAGCGGGGGCCTCGCTAGCGGTGAGACCCAGTACTTC
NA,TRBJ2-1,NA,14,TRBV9,CASSPLLAHNEQFF,TGTGCCAGCAGCCCTCTCCTAGCCCACAATGAGCAGTTCTTC
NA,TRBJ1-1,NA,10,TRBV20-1,CEGKNTEAFF,TGCGAAGGGAAGAACACTGAAGCTTTCTTT
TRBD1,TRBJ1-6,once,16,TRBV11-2,CASGTHRGRLGSPLHF,TGTGCCAGTGGGACCCACAGGGGGCGCTTAGGTTCACCCCTCCACTTT
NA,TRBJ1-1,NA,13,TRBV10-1,CASSESGSAEAFF,TGCGCCAGCAGTGAGTCGGGGTCGGCTGAAGCTTTCTTT
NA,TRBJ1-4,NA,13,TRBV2,CASSRATNEKLFF,TGTGCCAGCAGCAGGGCGACTAATGAAAAACTGTTTTTT
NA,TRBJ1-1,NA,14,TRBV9,CASSRGMIGTEAFF,TGTGCCAGCAGCCGCGGAATGATCGGCACTGAAGCTTTCTTT